The sequence of this T cell receptor beta chain was determined in a study of human thymus T cells. Resections that were taken during corrective heart surgery supplied the thymus tissue. Study-wide results and caveats: Thymic repertoires from unrelated individuals overlapped highly, related research reported. Thymic and blood repertoires appeared to carry a bias in their V and J gene usage.

The table came from immunoSEQ multiplex PCR; TCRdb's copy has only in-frame clones and leaves some out. The repertoire holds 120,000 or so clones, with around 95% as singletons. Germline V gene lookup returns CDR1 SGHVS and CDR2 FNYEAQ. V was shortened by 6 bases and J by 1 base, with 27 bases between the two germline ends. The CDR3 has 19 residues. For this clone: Antigen: not known.

Source material: thymus tissue. V and J are TRBV7-6 and TRBJ1-1; D unresolved. This TCR came from a boy under two years old with a congenital heart defect but otherwise immunologically healthy. CDR3 nucleotides: TGTGCCAGCAGACCCGCTCCGGGATACGACGGGGAGGGGAACACTGAAGCTTTCTTT. This sequence encodes CASRPAPGYDGEGNTEAFF.